This T cell receptor beta chain is from a study of cytomegalovirus exposure and HLA in healthy donors (dated by TCRdb to the late 2010s). About the investigation overall: In an earlier analysis of fewer than 750 of the donors, about 260 Gb of sequence data and some 120 million unique TCR beta sequences from 150 million to 200 million T cells were reported. Typing coverage varied by locus: roughly 629-630 donors for A, B, C, DRB1 and DQB1; roughly 510 for DQA1; 600 to 610 for DPA1; 400 to 480 for DPB1. Of the 398 genotyped donors, 65% to 90% were placed in the genetic ancestry cluster associated with self-reported Caucasian donors. In a later genetic analysis, genome-wide SNP genotypes for 398 of the 666 donors were used, and that subset was treated as a discovery cohort. About 280 gigabases of sequencing data and around 85 million unique TCR sequences made up an early release that covered approximately 620 HLA-typed donors. Class I and class II HLA loci were covered by the typing at four-digit resolution. The study used immunosequencing to profile the T cell repertoires of more than 650 subjects and linked those repertoires to cytomegalovirus serostatus. A few DR-DQ haplotypes were treated as single units for association and clustering because of strong linkage in the cohort. The aim of the study was to test whether cataloging public T cell receptors could identify signatures of past pathogen exposure. All discovery cohort repertoires had been generated on a single sequencing platform. Donor age, sex, ethnicity and CMV serostatus were compiled alongside the repertoire data. Rather than using new phenotypic data, the later analysis identified candidate immune exposures from TCR beta sequences and from how often those sequences occurred across donors. Besides the first cohort of roughly 700 subjects, a separate validation cohort made up of 120 different subjects was used. To decide whether each TCR beta V gene segment behaved as functional or pseudogenic, an earlier analysis of 587 of the donors relied on high-throughput TCR beta sequencing. Among almost 400 genotyped donors of the cohort, an average of about 240,000 unique TCR beta nucleotide sequences were sequenced per donor, roughly 20% of them non-productive. To study patterns of TCR occurrence, a later analysis re-analyzed previously published TCR beta repertoires from several hundred donors and added high-resolution HLA genotyping. To predict cytomegalovirus infection status, the study brought together high-throughput TCR immunosequencing, statistical association of individual TCRs with disease status, and machine learning.

The junction shows trimming of 3 bases on V and 8 bases on J, plus 8 bases between the germline ends. The CDR3 runs 11 residues from the cysteine to the phenylalanine. Just the 33-base CDR3 DNA is kept, in frame starting at base 1. The CDR1 and CDR2 encoded by the germline V gene (reference sequence) are SGHKS and YYEKEE. Overall results and qualifications from the work: In a later analysis, HLA-associated TCR beta chains showed more clonal expansion and lower generation probabilities than non-associated chains that were equally common. A further reported finding was that TCR beta sequences accurately predicted the HLA-A and HLA-B alleles for most subjects in the first cohort. Correlated functional status among segregating V segments might be attributable to linkage disequilibrium, but an unknown experimental factor could not be ruled out. In a later genetic analysis, a missense DCLRE1C variant was associated with V-gene and J-gene trimming of TCR beta chains, and the association was replicated in an independent cohort. The sequencing pipeline was judged likely to have produced a cluster of highly shared sequence variants as a technical artifact. In a later analysis, the rate of TCR association differed among HLA loci, with DRB1 alleles having the most associated TCRs and HLA-C alleles having the fewest. The authors suggested that the approach could potentially be extended to other disease states and immunological phenotypes. Because some donors lacked HLA typing at each locus, the association tests relied only on the typed subset. The 87-base-pair reads could not distinguish some IMGT-functional V segments, including TRBV6-2 and TRBV6-3, so those segments were excluded. Because counts were too low, about 15 rarely observed V segments, including chromosome 9 orphons, were left out of the earlier analysis of several hundred of the donors. A later analysis associated 16,951 TCR beta sequences with specific HLA alleles at a false discovery rate of 0.05. According to a later genetic analysis, donors in an Asian-associated ancestry cluster had fewer N-insertions in productive TCRs than the approximately 630-donor mean. The only immune exposure information available for the cohort was CMV serostatus. Strong co-occurrence of HLA alleles, especially DR and DQ, made assigning TCR associations to individual alleles difficult. The presence/absence analyses assumed that sequencing depth was roughly uniform across donors, and that assumption may not be true. According to a later analysis, most CMV-associated TCR beta chains appeared to be HLA-restricted, and the HLA associations seemed to be driven largely by CMV exposure. Only TCR beta chains were sequenced in this cohort, and the absence of alpha or paired-chain data limited detectable features. While some public TCRs were present in many individuals, most TCR sequences turned up only very rarely across donors. An earlier analysis of around 500 of the donors showed that most TCR beta V segments appeared in productive rearrangements either about 90% or about 30% of the time, which broadly matched IMGT annotations. In the study, some 180 TCR beta chains were listed as associated with cytomegalovirus. Several of the top co-occurrence clusters appeared to be linked to parvovirus B19, influenza, CMV and Epstein-Barr virus, according to a later analysis. A few of the identified cytomegalovirus-associated TCR beta chains were confirmed in vitro to be specific for cytomegalovirus antigens. In both the original and validation cohorts, the classifier was reported to diagnose cytomegalovirus status with high specificity and sensitivity.

This clone was seen more than once but under ten times. Its antigen is unknown. Base qualities were left out, and no much larger clone turns up one base away. The cohort comprised hundreds of healthy bone marrow donors. Cohort members were all nominally healthy when sampled, although unrecorded immune exposures were likely present. The donor tested CMV seropositive, placing the donor among the 289 seropositive members of the cohort. A peripheral blood sample was provided by each donor, and peripheral blood mononuclear cells were used for TCR beta sequencing. Genomic DNA extraction from the blood cell samples was performed with the Qiagen DNeasy Blood Extraction Kit. Library preparation employed the immunoSEQ multiplex PCR assay. For the multiplex PCR, a mixture combining 60 forward primers for TCR Vbeta segments and 13 reverse primers for TCR Jbeta segments was used. The CDR3 region of rearranged TCR beta genes was amplified from genomic DNA with a multiplex PCR assay. The Illumina HiSeq System was used to sequence the amplified TCR beta libraries as 87-base-pair reads. In the authors' own workflow: A later analysis counted 65 million to 90 million unique TCR beta chains across the 666 repertoires, and 10 million to 11 million of these chains were shared by at least two donors. Raw reads were error-corrected and collapsed into unique sequences by a nearest-neighbor algorithm in which closely related sequences were merged to remove PCR and sequencing errors. To assign V, D and J gene segments, CDR3 sequences were aligned to IMGT reference sequences. For a sequence to be retained, at least a six-nucleotide match to both a V gene segment and a J gene segment was required. Rearrangements were classified as productive when the CDR3 lacked stop codons and remained in frame with V and J, and all other rearrangements were classified as non-productive. Following IMGT convention, CDR3 was defined as the stretch from the second conserved V-encoded cysteine up to the conserved J-encoded phenylalanine. The earlier analysis of 587 of the donors excluded sequences that lacked an unambiguous match to a single V gene segment. An earlier analysis of some 610 of the donors called V segments functional above 56.7% productive rearrangements and segregating when the between-donor standard deviation exceeded 5%. A statistical classification framework was built for diagnosing cytomegalovirus status from the catalog of TCR beta chain sequences. In a later analysis, TCR nucleotide sequences were compared against IMGT/GENE-DB human TR gene sequences so that V and J genes could be assigned. In a later analysis, CDR3 sequences and most-parsimonious VDJ recombination scenarios were assigned using the TCRdist pipeline. In a later analysis, each TCR beta chain was defined by its CDR3 amino acid sequence together with its V-gene family, and reads without a unique V-gene family were excluded. As a way to deal with suspected cross-contamination and a sequencing artifact, a later analysis dropped hundreds of nucleotide sequences that were highly shared and had low generation probability. In a later analysis, a clonal expansion index was calculated for each public chain from normalized within-repertoire ranks of inferred template counts. In a later analysis, generation probabilities were computed with a VDJ recombination model fitted to out-of-frame rearrangements, and the resulting probabilities were checked against IGoR. Hypergeometric tests were used in a later analysis to score TCR-TCR, TCR-HLA and TCR-CMV co-occurrence, with a repertoire-size bias correction applied to the TCR pairs. False discovery rates were estimated in a later analysis by permuting HLA or CMV assignments 20 times. A later analysis grouped co-occurring TCRs with DBSCAN, adding TCRdist sequence similarity when clustering within HLA-allele-positive subsets. Repertoires with fewer than 30,000 or more than 120,000 public chains were left out of co-occurrence clustering, as were five repertoires with anomalous nucleotide sharing. This immuneACCESS table, as held by TCRdb, lists in-frame sequences with V and J called but not all clones. Of the missing ones, under half trace to an unresolved V gene in checked studies; the others have no known cause. The D gene and trimming were derived from the DNA, and the V and J assignments and clone size from that table. In this sample the table shows more than 95,000 clones, 83% of which occur a single time. The ten largest clones represent approximately 3.6% of the sample.

The rearrangement joined TRBV5-5 to TRBJ1-2; a confident D gene designation cannot be given. The sample consisted of PBMCs. The sequence derives from a woman aged 40 to 50 in good health and CMV-seropositive. The CDR3: CASSSLKGYTF. The sequenced DNA is TGTGCCAGCAGCTCCCTTAAAGGCTACACCTTC.